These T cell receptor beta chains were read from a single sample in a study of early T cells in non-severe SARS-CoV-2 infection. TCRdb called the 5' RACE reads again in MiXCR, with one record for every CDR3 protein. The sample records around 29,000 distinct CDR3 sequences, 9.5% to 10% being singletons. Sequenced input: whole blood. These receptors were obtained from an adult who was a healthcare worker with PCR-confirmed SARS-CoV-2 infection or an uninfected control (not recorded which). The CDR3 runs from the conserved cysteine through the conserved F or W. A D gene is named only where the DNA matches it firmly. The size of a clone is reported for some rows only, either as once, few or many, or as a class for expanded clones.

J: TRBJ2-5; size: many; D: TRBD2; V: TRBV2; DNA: TGTGCCAGCAGTGGACTAGCGGGGGCCGAGACCCAGTACTTC; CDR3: CASSGLAGAETQYF
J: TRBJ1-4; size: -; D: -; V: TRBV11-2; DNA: TGTGCCAGCAGCTACCCGGGGCTGAATGAAAAACTGTTTTTT; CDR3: CASSYPGLNEKLFF
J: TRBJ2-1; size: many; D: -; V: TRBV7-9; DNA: TGTGCCAGCAGGGAACACGGTCCCCACAATGAGCAGTTCTTC; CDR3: CASREHGPHNEQFF
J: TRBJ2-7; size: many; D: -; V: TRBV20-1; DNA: TGCAGTGCTAGAGGTGCCAGGGGACTTTACGAGCAGTACTTC; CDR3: CSARGARGLYEQYF
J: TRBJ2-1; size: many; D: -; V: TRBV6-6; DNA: TGTGCCAGCAGGGTGGGACACCTAAGCTCCTACAATGAGCAGTTCTTC; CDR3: CASRVGHLSSYNEQFF
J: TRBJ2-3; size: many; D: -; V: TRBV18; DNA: TGTGCCAGCTCACCACTAGCAAAAGATACGCAGTATTTT; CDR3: CASSPLAKDTQYF
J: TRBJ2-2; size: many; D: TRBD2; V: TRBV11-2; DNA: TGTGCCAGCAGCTTAGGGTGGACTAGCGGGGGACCGAACACCGGGGAGCTGTTTTTT; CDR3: CASSLGWTSGGPNTGELFF
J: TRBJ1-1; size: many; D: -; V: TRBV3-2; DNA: TGTGCCAGCAGCCAAGAAAATGCAGGTTCGGGTAACACTGAAGCTTCCTTT; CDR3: CASSQENAGSGNTEASF
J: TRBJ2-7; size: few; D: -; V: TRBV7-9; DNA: TGTGCCAGCAGCTTAGTCACCTGGGCTAGCTCCTACGAGCAGTACTTC; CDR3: CASSLVTWASSYEQYF
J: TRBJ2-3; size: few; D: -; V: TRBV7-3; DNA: TGTGCCAGCAGCTCAGGGTTTGATACGCAGTATTTT; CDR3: CASSSGFDTQYF
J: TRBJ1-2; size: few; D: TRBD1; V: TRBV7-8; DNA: TGTGCCAGCAGCGCCGCGACTGCCGGGACAGTGTTTTATGGCTACACCTTC; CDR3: CASSAATAGTVFYGYTF
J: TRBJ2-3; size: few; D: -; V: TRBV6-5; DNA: TGTGCCAGCAGTGTACGACAGCTCACAGATACGCAGTATTTT; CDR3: CASSVRQLTDTQYF
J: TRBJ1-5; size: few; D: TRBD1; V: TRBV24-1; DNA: TGTGCCACCAGCGGACAGGGGGATCAGCCCCAGCATTTT; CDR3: CATSGQGDQPQHF
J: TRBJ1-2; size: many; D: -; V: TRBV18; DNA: TGTGCCAGCTCACCTGAGGCGGACTCCTATGGCTACACCTTC; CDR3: CASSPEADSYGYTF
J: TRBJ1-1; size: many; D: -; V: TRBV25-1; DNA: TGTGCCAGCACCTTTCCTGGAATTGGCACTGAAGCTTTCTTT; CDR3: CASTFPGIGTEAFF
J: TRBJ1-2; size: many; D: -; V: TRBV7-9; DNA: TGTGCCAGCAGCCCAAGTTATGGCTACACCTTC; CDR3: CASSPSYGYTF
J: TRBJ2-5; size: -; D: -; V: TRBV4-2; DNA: TGTGCCAGCAGCCAAGATCGGGGGGCAGAGACCCAGTACTTC; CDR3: CASSQDRGAETQYF
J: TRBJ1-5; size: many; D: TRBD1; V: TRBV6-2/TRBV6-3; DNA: TGTGCCAGCAGCCCGGACAGGGGTCAGCCCCAGCATTTT; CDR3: CASSPDRGQPQHF
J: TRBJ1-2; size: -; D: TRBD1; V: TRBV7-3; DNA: TGTGCCAGTCCGGACAGGCCTAACGGAGGTGGCGGCTACACCTTC; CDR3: CASPDRPNGGGGYTF
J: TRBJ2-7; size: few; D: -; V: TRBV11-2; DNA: TGTGCCAGCAGCCCCGCCGGAGGCTACGAGCAGTACTTC; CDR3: CASSPAGGYEQYF
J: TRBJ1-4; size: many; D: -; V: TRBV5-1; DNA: TGCGCCAGCAGCCCCCGGGACACCTCTAATGAAAAACTGTTTTTT; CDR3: CASSPRDTSNEKLFF
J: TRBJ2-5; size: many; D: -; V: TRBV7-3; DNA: TGTGCCAGCAGCTTAGCAGGAAGGATAGAGACCCAGTACTTC; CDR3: CASSLAGRIETQYF
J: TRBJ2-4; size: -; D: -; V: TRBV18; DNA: TGTGCCAGCTCACCAGTAGTGTTAGCCAAAAACATTCAGTACTTC; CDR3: CASSPVVLAKNIQYF
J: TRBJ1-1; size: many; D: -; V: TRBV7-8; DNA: TGTGCCAGCAGCTTAGTGGGAGGGGCCACTGAAGCTTTCTTT; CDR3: CASSLVGGATEAFF
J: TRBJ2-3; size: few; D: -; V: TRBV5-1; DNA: TGCGCCAGCAGCCCGGGTACTAGTCCAGATACGCAGTATTTT; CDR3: CASSPGTSPDTQYF
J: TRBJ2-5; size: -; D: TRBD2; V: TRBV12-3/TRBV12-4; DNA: TGTGCCAGCAGTCCGGGACTAGCGGGGGGCAGACAAGAGACCCAGTACTTC; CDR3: CASSPGLAGGRQETQYF
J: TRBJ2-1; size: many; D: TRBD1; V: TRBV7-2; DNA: TGTGCCAGCAGCTTTAAGGGGGCCGCTGAGCAGTTCTTC; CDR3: CASSFKGAAEQFF
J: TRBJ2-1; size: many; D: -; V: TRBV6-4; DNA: TGTGCCAGCAGTGAGGGCCGATACAGGGTTGGCACCTACAATGAGCAGTTCTTC; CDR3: CASSEGRYRVGTYNEQFF
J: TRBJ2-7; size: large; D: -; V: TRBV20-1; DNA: TGCAGTGCTCCTGCGGGCTACGAGCAGTACTTC; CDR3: CSAPAGYEQYF
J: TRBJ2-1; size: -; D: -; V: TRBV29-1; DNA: TGCAGCGTTTTCTTGGGTTATGAGCAGTTCTTC; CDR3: CSVFLGYEQFF
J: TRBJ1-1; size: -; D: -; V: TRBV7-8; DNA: TGTGCCAGCAGCTTCATCGTTCCGGGCGGCACTGAAGCTTTCTTT; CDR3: CASSFIVPGGTEAFF
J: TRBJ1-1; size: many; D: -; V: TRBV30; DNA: TGTGCCTGGATTAGGACTGAAGCTTTCTTT; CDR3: CAWIRTEAFF
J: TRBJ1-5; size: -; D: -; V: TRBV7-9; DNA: TGTGCCAGCAGCTTAAACGCTGATCAGCCCCAGCATTTT; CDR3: CASSLNADQPQHF
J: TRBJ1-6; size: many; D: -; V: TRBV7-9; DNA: TGTGCCAGCAGCTTCGACGCGAATTCACCCCTCCACTTT; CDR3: CASSFDANSPLHF
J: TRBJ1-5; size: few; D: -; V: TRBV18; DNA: TGTGCCAGCTCGCGGGAAAAGAGCAATCAGCCCCAGCATTTT; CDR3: CASSREKSNQPQHF
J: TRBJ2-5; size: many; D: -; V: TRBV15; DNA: TGTGCCACCAGCCCACGCCCGTTAGGGGAGACCCAGTACTTC; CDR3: CATSPRPLGETQYF
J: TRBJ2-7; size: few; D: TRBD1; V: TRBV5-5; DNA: TGTGCCAGCAAACCCTCGGGACAGGGGTCCTACGAGCAGTACTTC; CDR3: CASKPSGQGSYEQYF
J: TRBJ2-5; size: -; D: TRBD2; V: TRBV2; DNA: TGTGCCAGCACTAGCGGGGCGTACCAAGAGACCCAGTACTTC; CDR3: CASTSGAYQETQYF
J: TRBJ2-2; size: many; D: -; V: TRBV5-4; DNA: TGTGCCAGCAGCAGGGCCCCAAGGTTTAGCACCGGGGAGCTGTTTTTT; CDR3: CASSRAPRFSTGELFF
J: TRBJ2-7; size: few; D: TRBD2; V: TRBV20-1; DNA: TGCAGTGCTGTCCTCGGGGGGTCCTACGAGCAGTACTTC; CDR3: CSAVLGGSYEQYF
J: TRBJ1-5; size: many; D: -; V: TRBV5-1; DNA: TGCGCCAGCACCCCGACCGGGGGGAGCAATCAGCCCCAGCATTTT; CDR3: CASTPTGGSNQPQHF
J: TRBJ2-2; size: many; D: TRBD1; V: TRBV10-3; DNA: TGTGCCACGGGGACAGGGGAGGCCTCGAACACCGGGGAGCTGTTTTTT; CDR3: CATGTGEASNTGELFF
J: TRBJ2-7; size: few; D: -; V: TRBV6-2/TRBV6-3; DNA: TGTGCCAGCAAAAAAACGACCTACGAGCAGTACTTC; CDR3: CASKKTTYEQYF
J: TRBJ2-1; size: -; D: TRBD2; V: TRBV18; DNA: TGTGCCAGCTCAAATGCGGGGGGGCACAATGAGCAGTTCTTC; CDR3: CASSNAGGHNEQFF
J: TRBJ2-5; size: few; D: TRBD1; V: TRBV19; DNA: TGTGCCAGCACACAGACAGGGACAGAGACCCAGTACTTC; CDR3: CASTQTGTETQYF
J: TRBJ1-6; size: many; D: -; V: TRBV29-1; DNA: TGCAGCTTCATCGAGGCAGGCCCCGGGTCACCCCTCCACTTT; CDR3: CSFIEAGPGSPLHF
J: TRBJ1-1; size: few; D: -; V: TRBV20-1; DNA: TGCAGTGCCCCACGTTCCGGACGGAACACTGAAGCTTTCTTT; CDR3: CSAPRSGRNTEAFF
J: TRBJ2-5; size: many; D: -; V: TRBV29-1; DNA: TGCAGCGTTGACCCAGGGGAAGAGACCCAGTACTTC; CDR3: CSVDPGEETQYF
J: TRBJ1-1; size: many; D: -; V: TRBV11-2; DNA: TGTGCCAGCAGCCCGGGGGTTGGTCTATTGGCTTTCTTT; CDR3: CASSPGVGLLAFF
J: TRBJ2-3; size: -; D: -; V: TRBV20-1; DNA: TGCAGTGCTAGATCCAGCAGCACAGATACGCAGTATTTT; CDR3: CSARSSSTDTQYF
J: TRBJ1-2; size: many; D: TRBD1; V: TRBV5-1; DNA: TGCGCCAGCAGCGGGACAGGGGGCCAAGGCTATGGCTACACCTTC; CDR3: CASSGTGGQGYGYTF
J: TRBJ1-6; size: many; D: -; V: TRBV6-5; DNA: TGTGCCAGCAGTCATCCAGGCGGTTCACCCCTCCACTTT; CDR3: CASSHPGGSPLHF
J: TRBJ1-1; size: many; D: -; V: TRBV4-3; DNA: TGCGCCAGCAGCCAGGACCGGAGGGTGGGGGGCGCTAGGGCTTTCTTT; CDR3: CASSQDRRVGGARAFF
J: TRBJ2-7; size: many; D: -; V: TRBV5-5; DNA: TGTGCCAGCAGCTTACTCGGGGATCCTTACGAGCAGTACTTC; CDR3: CASSLLGDPYEQYF
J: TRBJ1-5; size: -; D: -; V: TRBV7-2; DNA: TGTGCCAGCAGCAATAGCAATCAGCCCCAGCATTTT; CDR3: CASSNSNQPQHF
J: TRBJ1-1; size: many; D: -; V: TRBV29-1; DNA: TGCAGCGTTGAAGTTGGGGGGGGAACTGAAGCTTTCTTT; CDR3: CSVEVGGGTEAFF
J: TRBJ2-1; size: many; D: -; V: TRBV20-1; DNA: TGCAGTGCTAGAGACGCGGGGATCGCCTACAATGAGCAGTTCTTC; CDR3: CSARDAGIAYNEQFF